This T cell receptor beta chain was obtained from a study of shared clonotypes between healthy human individuals. For this clone: Its antigen is as yet unknown.

This table comes from immunoSEQ multiplex PCR, and its TCRdb copy is limited to in-frame clones, with some not included. Found here are roughly 2,500,000 clones, under 95% of them singletons; the top ten hold roughly 0.36%. Study-level results: Tissue TCR repertoires likely differ from these blood-only repertoires.

V lost 2 bases, J lost 3 bases, and 6 bases lay in between. CDR3 size: 13 residues. CDR1 and CDR2 from the germline V gene are SEHNR and FQNEAQ (reference sequence). The sample consisted of naive CD4+ T cells from PBMCs. Specified subset: CD45RA+ positively selected. The sequence was obtained from a man between 18 and 29 years old in good health. Some clones in this sample may be carry-over from other donors' samples. V and J are TRBV7-9 and TRBJ2-3; D ambiguous. The CDR3 DNA follows: TGTGCCAGCAGCTTAAAACAGACAGATACGCAGTATTTT. It is translated as CASSLKQTDTQYF.